This T cell receptor (beta chain) appears in the sequencing data of a study of identical twins. Trimming cost V 7 bases and J 2 bases, with 14 bases left between them. This CDR3 is 13 amino acids long. Germline CDR1 is SQVTM and CDR2 is ANQGSEA. This clonotype has a count of ten or more. TCRdb independently ran MiXCR on the 5' RACE reads; one entry per CDR3 protein. Here the sample spans about 690,000 distinct CDR3 sequences, approximately 6% being singletons. This TCR was sampled from a man younger than 35 in good health. The genes are TRBV29-1 and TRBJ1-2, with D perhaps TRBD1 (5 bases). Sample: naive T cells sorted from blood. The CDR3 coding sequence is TGCAGCGCCGGCCTGGACAAGAACTATGGCTACACCTTC. Protein product: CSAGLDKNYGYTF.